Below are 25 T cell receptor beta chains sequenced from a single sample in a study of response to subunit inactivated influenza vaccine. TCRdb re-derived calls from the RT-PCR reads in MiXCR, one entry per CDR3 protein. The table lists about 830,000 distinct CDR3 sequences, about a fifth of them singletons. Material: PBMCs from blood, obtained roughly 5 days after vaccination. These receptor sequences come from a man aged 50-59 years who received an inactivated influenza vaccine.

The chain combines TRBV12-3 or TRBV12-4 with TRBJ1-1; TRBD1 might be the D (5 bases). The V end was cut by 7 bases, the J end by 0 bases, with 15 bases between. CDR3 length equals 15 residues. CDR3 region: CASTRQSSMNTEAFF. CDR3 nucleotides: TGTGCCAGCACCCGACAGAGCAGTATGAACACTGAAGCTTTCTTT.

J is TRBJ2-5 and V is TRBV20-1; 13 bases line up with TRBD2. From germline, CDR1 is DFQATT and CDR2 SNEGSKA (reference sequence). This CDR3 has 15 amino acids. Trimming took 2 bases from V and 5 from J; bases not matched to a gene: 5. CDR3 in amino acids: CSARHPTSGRETQYF. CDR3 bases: TGCAGTGCTAGACATCCGACTAGCGGGAGGGAGACCCAGTACTTC.

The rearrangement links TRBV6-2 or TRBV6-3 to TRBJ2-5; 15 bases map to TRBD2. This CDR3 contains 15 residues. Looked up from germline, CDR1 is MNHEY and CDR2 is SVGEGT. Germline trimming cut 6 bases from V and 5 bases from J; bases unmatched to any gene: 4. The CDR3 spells CASRWTSGRAETQYF. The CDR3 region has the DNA TGTGCCAGCAGATGGACTAGCGGGAGGGCGGAGACCCAGTACTTC.

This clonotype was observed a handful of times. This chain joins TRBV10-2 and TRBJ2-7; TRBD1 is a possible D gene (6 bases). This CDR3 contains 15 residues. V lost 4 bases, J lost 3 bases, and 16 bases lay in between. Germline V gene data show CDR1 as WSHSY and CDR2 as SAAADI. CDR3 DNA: TGCGCCAGCAGTGTTCGGGCAGGGGCTAACTACGAGCAGTACTTC. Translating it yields CASSVRAGANYEQYF.

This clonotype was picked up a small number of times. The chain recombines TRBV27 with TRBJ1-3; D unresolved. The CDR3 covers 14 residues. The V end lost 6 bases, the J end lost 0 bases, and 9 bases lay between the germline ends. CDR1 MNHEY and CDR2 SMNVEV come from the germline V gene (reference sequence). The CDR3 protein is CASSRAASGNTIYF. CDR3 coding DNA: TGTGCCAGCAGCCGCGCGGCCTCTGGAAACACCATATATTTT.

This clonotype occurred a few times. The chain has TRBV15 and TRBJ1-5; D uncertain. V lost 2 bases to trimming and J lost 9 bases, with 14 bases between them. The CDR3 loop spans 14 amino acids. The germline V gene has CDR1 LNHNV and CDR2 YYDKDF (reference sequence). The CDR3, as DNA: TGTGCCACCAGCAGATTTCTACCTCCGGCGCCCCAGCATTTT. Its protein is CATSRFLPPAPQHF. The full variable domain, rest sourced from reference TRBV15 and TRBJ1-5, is DAMVIQNPRYQVTQFGKPVTLSCSQTLNHNVMYWYQQKSSQAPKLLFHYYDKDFNNEADTPDNFQSRRPNTSFCFLDIRSPGLGDTAMYLCATSRFLPPAPQHFGDGTRLSIL.

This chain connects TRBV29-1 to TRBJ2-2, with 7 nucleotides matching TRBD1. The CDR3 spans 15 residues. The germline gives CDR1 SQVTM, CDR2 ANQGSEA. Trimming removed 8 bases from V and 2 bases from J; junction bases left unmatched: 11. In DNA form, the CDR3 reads TGCAGCAGCCGGATCGGGACAGCCAACACCGGGGAGCTGTTTTTT. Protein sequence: CSSRIGTANTGELFF.

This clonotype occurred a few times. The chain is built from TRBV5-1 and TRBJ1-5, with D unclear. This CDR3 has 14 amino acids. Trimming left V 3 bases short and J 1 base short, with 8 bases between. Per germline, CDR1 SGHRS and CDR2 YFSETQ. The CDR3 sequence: CASSSGESNQPQHF. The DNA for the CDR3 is TGCGCCAGCAGCTCGGGTGAGAGCAATCAGCCCCAGCATTTT.

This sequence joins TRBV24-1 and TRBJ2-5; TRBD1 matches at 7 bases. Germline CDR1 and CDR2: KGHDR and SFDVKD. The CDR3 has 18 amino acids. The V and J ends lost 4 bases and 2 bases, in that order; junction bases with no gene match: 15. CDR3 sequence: CATSDPRRRRGSQETQYF. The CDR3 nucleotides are TGTGCCACCAGTGACCCCCGTCGACGCAGGGGGAGTCAAGAGACCCAGTACTTC.

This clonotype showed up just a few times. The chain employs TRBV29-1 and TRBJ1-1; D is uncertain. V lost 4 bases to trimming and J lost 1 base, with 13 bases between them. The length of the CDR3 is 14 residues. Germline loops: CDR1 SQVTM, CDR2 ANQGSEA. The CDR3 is CSVVSSNWNTEAFF. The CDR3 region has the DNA TGCAGCGTTGTGTCATCAAACTGGAACACTGAAGCTTTCTTT.

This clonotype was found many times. CDR3 DNA: TGTGCCATCAGTGAGCGCGGGTTAGACATTCAGTACTTC. This translates into CAISERGLDIQYF. The chain combines TRBV10-3 with TRBJ2-4; TRBD2 might be the D (5 bases). The CDR3 has 13 amino acids. V was shortened by 2 bases and J by 8 bases, with 10 bases between the two germline ends. CDR1 and CDR2 (germline): ENHRY, SYGVKD.

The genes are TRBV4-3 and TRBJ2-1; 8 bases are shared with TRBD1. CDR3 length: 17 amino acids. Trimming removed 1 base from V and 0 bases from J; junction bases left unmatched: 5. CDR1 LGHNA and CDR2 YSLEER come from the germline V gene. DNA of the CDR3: TGCGCCAGCAGCCAAGCAGGGGGCCTAAGCTCCTACAATGAGCAGTTCTTC. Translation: CASSQAGGLSSYNEQFF.

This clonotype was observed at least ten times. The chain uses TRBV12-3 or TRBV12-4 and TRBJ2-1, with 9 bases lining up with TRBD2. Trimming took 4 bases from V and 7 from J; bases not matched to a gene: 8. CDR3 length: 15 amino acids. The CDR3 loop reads CASSYSSGIHNEQFF. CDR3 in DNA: TGTGCCAGCAGTTACTCTAGCGGGATTCATAATGAGCAGTTCTTC.

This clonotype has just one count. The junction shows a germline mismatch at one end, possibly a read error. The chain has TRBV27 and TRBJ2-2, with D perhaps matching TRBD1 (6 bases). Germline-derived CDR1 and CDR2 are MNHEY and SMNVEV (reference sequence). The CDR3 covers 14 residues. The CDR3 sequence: CASSFQGWTGELFF. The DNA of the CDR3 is TGTGCCAGCAGTTTCCAGGGGTGGACCGGCGAGCTGTTTTTT.

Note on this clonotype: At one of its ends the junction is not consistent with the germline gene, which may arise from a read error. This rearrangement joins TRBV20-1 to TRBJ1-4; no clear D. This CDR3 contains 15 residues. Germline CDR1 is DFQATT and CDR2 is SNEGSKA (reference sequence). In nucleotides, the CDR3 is TGCAGTGCTAGAGCGGGGAGCCGGCTGAATGATAAACTGTTTTTT. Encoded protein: CSARAGSRLNDKLFF.

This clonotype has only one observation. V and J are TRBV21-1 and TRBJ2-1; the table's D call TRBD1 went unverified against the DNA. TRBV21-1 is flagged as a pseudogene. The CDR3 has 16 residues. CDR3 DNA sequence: TGTGCCAGCAGCACCGAGGGACAGGGTTGCTACAATGAGCAGTTCTTC. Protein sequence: CASSTEGQGCYNEQFF.

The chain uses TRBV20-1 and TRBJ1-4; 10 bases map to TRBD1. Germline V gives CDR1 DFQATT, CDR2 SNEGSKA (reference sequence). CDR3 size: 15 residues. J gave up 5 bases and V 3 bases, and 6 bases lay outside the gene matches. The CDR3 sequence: CSASRPGQGNEKLFF. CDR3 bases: TGCAGTGCTAGCAGACCGGGACAGGGGAATGAAAAACTGTTTTTT.

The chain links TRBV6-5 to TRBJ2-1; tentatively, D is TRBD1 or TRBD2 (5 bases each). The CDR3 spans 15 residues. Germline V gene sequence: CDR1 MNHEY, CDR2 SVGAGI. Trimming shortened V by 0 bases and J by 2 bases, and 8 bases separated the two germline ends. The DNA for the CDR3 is TGTGCCAGCAGTTACTCGTGGGACCCCTACAATGAGCAGTTCTTC. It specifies CASSYSWDPYNEQFF.

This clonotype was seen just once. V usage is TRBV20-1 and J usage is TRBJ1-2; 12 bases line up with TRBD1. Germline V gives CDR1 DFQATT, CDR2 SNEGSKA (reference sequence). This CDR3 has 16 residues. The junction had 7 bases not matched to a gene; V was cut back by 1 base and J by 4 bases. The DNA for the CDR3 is TGCAGTGCTAGAGGGGACAGGGGGCGCACCCTCTATGGCTACACCTTC. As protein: CSARGDRGRTLYGYTF.

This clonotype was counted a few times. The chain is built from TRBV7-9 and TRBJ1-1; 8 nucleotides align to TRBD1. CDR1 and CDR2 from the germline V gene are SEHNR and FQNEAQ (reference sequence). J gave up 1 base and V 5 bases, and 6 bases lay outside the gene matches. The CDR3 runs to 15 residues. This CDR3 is CASSPQGGGNTEAFF. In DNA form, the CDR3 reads TGTGCCAGCAGCCCACAGGGGGGCGGGAACACTGAAGCTTTCTTT. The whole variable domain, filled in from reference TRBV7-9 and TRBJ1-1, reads DTGVSQNPRHKITKRGQNVTFRCDPISEHNRLYWYRQTLGQGPEFLTYFQNEAQLEKSRLLSDRFSAERPKGSFSTLEIQRTEQGDSAMYLCASSPQGGGNTEAFFGQGTRLTVV.

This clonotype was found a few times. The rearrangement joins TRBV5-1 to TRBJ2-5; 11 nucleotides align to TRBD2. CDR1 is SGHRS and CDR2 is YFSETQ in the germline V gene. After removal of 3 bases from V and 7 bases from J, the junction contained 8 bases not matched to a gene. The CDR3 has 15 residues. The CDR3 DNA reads TGCGCCAGCAGCTCTAGCGGGGGGATGTCTGGGACCCAGTACTTC. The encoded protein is CASSSSGGMSGTQYF.

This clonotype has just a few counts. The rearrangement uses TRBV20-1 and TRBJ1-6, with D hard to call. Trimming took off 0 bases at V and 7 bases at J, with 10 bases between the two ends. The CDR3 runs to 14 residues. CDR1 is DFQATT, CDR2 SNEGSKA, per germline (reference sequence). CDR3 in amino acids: CSAREGGRNSPLHF. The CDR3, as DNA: TGCAGTGCTAGAGAGGGAGGGAGAAATTCACCCCTCCACTTT.

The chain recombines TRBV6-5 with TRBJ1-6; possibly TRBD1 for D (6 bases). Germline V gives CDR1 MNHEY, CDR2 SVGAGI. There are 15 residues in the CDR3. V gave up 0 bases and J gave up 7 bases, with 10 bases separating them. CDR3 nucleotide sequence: TGTGCCAGCAGTTACTCGCTCAGGGGAAATTCACCCCTCCACTTT. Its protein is CASSYSLRGNSPLHF.

Written as DNA, the CDR3 is TGCGCCAGCAGCCTTGTGGGGGGCGAAGGCGGGGAGCTGTTTTTT. Protein: CASSLVGGEGGELFF. The J gene is TRBJ2-2, the V gene TRBV5-1; either TRBD1 or TRBD2 may fit D (6 bases each). CDR3 length: 15 amino acids. Looked up from germline, CDR1 is SGHRS and CDR2 is YFSETQ. The germline V and J ends were trimmed by 4 bases and 7 bases, with 17 bases remaining between them.

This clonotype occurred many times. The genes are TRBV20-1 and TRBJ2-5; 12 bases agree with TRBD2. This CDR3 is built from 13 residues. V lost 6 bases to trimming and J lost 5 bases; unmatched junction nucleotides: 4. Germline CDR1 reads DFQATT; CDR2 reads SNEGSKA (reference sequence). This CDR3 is CSAIGLAGETQYF. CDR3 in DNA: TGCAGTGCCATAGGACTAGCGGGGGAGACCCAGTACTTC.